The source of this T cell receptor beta chain is a study of blood T cell repertoires in COVID-19. In the study overall: Donors in the United States, Italy and Spain gave samples during acute or convalescent COVID-19. PBMCs, B-cell-depleted T cells, or T cells were the source of the cDNA or gDNA that made up the material.

Participant reports of clinical history set cohort assignment. Per the study methods: By means of reference gene primer amplification, nucleated cell counts were estimated. Measured with immunoSEQ multiplex PCR; TCRdb has only the in-frame clones, and not every one. V and J calls plus clone size are reproduced from that table; the DNA served to infer D and trimming. The profile covers fewer than 200,000 clones, with around four fifths appearing a single time and about 4% taken by the ten largest. Trimming removed 0 bases at V and 11 bases at J, with 13 bases between. CDR3 size: 13 residues. CDR1 and CDR2 (germline): MGHRA, YSYEKL.

The chain couples TRBV4-1 to TRBJ1-1; no reliable D call. This sequence originates from a woman between 45 and 65 years old in a cohort exposed to, infected with or recovered from COVID-19 (not recorded which). Material for sequencing was PBMCs or T cells enriched from blood (not recorded which). As DNA, the CDR3 is TGCGCCAGCAGCCAAGACGGGGTTTTGGACGCTTTCTTT. Translation gives CASSQDGVLDAFF.